This T cell receptor (beta chain) originates from a study of Ad26.COV2.S vaccination and SARS-CoV-2 variants. Study observations and caveats: Quantification of TCR breadth and depth may have yielded underestimates of total T cell responses. It was reported that spike-specific CD8+ and CD4+ T cell responses were substantially broad after vaccination.

Specified treatment: over 15 received Ad26.COV2.S at low or high dose, single or two shots; about 5 received placebo; per-sample allocation not given. Day 63 after the first vaccine or placebo injection was the time point for sampling. Based in Boston, the donor was an adult of 18-55 years. Notes on this clone: As yet, its antigen is unknown.

Sequencing was performed with immunoSEQ multiplex PCR; in TCRdb, only in-frame clones are kept and a portion is missing. The data show 400,000 to 450,000 clones, 80% to 95% seen once. Per germline, CDR1 SGDLS and CDR2 YYNGEE. The CDR3 is made up of 13 amino acids. The V and J ends lost 3 bases and 3 bases respectively, with 7 bases between them. The chain employs TRBV9 and TRBJ1-5; no clear D gene. Sequenced material: peripheral blood, taken in a trial of Ad26.COV2.S vaccine versus placebo. This clonotype was obtained from a person between 18 and 65 years old who received the Ad26.COV2.S COVID-19 vaccine or a placebo. This CDR3 reads CASSGGFNQPQHF. The CDR3 DNA reads TGTGCCAGCAGCGGAGGGTTCAATCAGCCCCAGCATTTT.